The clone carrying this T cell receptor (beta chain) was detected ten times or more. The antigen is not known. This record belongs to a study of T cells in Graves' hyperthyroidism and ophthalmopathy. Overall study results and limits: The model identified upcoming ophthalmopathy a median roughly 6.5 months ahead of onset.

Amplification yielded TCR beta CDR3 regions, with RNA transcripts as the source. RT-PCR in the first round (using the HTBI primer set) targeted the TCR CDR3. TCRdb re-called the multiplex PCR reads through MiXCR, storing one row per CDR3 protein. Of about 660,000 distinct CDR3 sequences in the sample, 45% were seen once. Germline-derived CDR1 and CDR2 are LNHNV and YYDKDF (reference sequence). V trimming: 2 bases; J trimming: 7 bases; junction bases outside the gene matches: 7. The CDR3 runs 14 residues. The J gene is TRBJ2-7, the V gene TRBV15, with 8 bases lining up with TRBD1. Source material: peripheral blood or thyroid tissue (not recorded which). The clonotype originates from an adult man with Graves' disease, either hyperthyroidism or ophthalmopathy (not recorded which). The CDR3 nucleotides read TGTGCCACCAGCAGAACGGACAGGGAGTGGGAGCAGTACTTC. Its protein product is CATSRTDREWEQYF.